One sample yielded the 26 T cell receptor beta chains listed below, sequenced in a study of cytomegalovirus exposure and HLA in healthy donors. It was with 60 Vbeta and 13 Jbeta primers that the PCR ran. This table comes from immunoSEQ multiplex PCR, and its TCRdb copy is limited to in-frame clones, with some not included. The sample has about 88,000 clones, about 87% seen once. The sequenced sample consisted of PBMCs. The receptors derive from a man between 18 and 35 years old in good health and CMV-seronegative.

This chain uses TRBV7-8 with TRBJ2-1; TRBD2 might be the D (5 bases). Trimming removed 0 bases at V and 5 bases at J, with 8 bases between. Germline V gene data show CDR1 as SGHVS and CDR2 as FQNEAQ. This CDR3 spans 14 amino acids. CDR3 bases: TGTGCCAGCAGCTTAGCGCCCGGGAACAATGAGCAGTTCTTC. It encodes CASSLAPGNNEQFF.

This rearrangement joins TRBV4-2 to TRBJ2-3, with 7 positions matching TRBD2. With 4 bases clipped from V and 3 bases from J, the junction kept 13 bases outside the gene matches. CDR3 length: 17 residues. The germline V gene encodes CDR1 LGHNA and CDR2 YNFKEQ. The CDR3 bases are TGTGCCAGCAGCCCTCTGGACGGACTCGGGGGGACAGATACGCAGTATTTT. Translation gives CASSPLDGLGGTDTQYF.

The V and J genes are TRBV27 and TRBJ2-5; the match to TRBD2 covers 10 bases. Matching the DNA end better, TRBJ2-7 makes the J call doubtful. The CDR3 is made up of 15 amino acids. Looked up from germline, CDR1 is MNHEY and CDR2 is SMNVEV (reference sequence). CDR3 amino acids: CASRLTSGAAYEQYF. CDR3 nucleotide sequence: TGTGCCAGCAGGTTAACTAGCGGGGCGGCCTACGAGCAGTACTTC.

V and J are TRBV30 and TRBJ1-4, with D perhaps matching TRBD1 (6 bases). This CDR3 region has 15 residues. Per the germline V gene, CDR1 is GTSNPN and CDR2 is SVGIG (reference sequence). Trimming pared 4 bases from V and 8 bases from J, leaving 20 bases between. The CDR3 loop reads CAWTGGRGFREKLFF. The CDR3 nucleotides read TGTGCCTGGACAGGCGGGAGGGGGTTTAGGGAAAAACTGTTTTTT. Supplemented by reference TRBV30 and TRBJ1-4, the full variable domain reads SQTIHQWPATLVQPVGSPLSLECTVEGTSNPNLYWYRQAAGRGLQLLFYSVGIGQISSEVPQNLSASRPQDRQFILSSKKLLLSDSGFYLCAWTGGRGFREKLFFGSGTQLSVL.

This chain joins TRBV11-2 and TRBJ2-7; possible D gene TRBD1, 5 bases. The J call may be faulty, since TRBJ2-1 better matches the DNA end. Germline CDR1 and CDR2: SGHAT and FQNNGV. The CDR3 consists of 15 residues. CDR3 nucleotide sequence: TGTGCCAGCAGCTCCAGGGTCTTCTCCTACAATGAGCAGTTCTTC. This encodes CASSSRVFSYNEQFF.

The chain couples TRBV5-1 to TRBJ2-7, with 10 bases matching TRBD1. The CDR3 totals 14 residues. Germline assignment: CDR1 SGHRS and CDR2 YFSETQ. After removal of 2 bases from V and 3 bases from J, the junction contained 2 bases not matched to a gene. The CDR3 DNA reads as TGCGCCAGCAGCTTCTGGACAGGGGGCTACGAGCAGTACTTC. Its protein product is CASSFWTGGYEQYF.

This chain uses TRBV29-1 with TRBJ2-2, with TRBD2 matching over 8 bases. J lost 5 bases, V lost 7 bases, and 9 bases had no gene match. CDR1 is SQVTM and CDR2 is ANQGSEA in the germline V gene. The CDR3 is 14 amino acids. The CDR3 region has the DNA TGCAGCGCCTCTACTAGCGGAGGTACCGGGGAGCTGTTTTTT. Translated, it gives CSASTSGGTGELFF.

The rearrangement uses TRBV7-2 and TRBJ1-1; 7 bases are shared with TRBD1. With 0 bases clipped from V and 5 bases from J, the junction kept 9 bases outside the gene matches. The CDR3 spans 16 residues. Germline V gives CDR1 SGHTA, CDR2 FQGNSA. The CDR3 here is CASSLAAGGTGTEAFF. As DNA, the CDR3 is TGTGCCAGCAGCTTAGCGGCAGGGGGAACGGGGACTGAAGCTTTCTTT.

As DNA, the CDR3 is TGTGCCAGCAGTTTACAGGGGACAGGGCAGGAGCAGTACTTC. It yields the protein CASSLQGTGQEQYF. The genes are TRBV27 and TRBJ2-7; 9 bases line up with TRBD1. The CDR3 is made up of 14 amino acids. Trimming cost V 2 bases and J 7 bases; bases outside gene matches: 6. Germline CDR1 MNHEY, CDR2 SMNVEV (reference sequence).

The rearrangement uses TRBV15 and TRBJ2-7; TRBD2 aligns across 7 bases. The CDR3 spans 15 residues. V lost 3 bases, J lost 1 base, and 6 bases stayed unmatched. The germline V gene has CDR1 LNHNV and CDR2 YYDKDF (reference sequence). CDR3 loop: CATSRAKGGSYEQYF. CDR3 in DNA: TGTGCCACCAGCAGGGCTAAGGGAGGGTCCTACGAGCAGTACTTC.

V gene TRBV9 combines with J gene TRBJ2-7, with D tentatively TRBD2 (5 bases). Germline V gives CDR1 SGDLS, CDR2 YYNGEE. The V gene lost 4 bases and the J gene lost 6 bases, with 14 bases spanning the gap. This CDR3 has 13 residues. CDR3 in amino acids: CASSPETTGEQYF. The CDR3 coding sequence is TGTGCCAGCAGCCCAGAGACTACCGGCGAGCAGTACTTC.

The V and J genes are TRBV7-3 and TRBJ2-3; TRBD2 agrees at 8 bases. Germline CDR1 SGHTA, CDR2 FQGTGA. The CDR3 has 16 amino acids. After removal of 0 bases from V and 0 bases from J, the junction contained 2 bases not matched to a gene. The CDR3 bases are TGTGCCAGCAGCTTAACGGCGGGAGGCAGCACAGATACGCAGTATTTT. This codes for CASSLTAGGSTDTQYF.

The DNA of the CDR3 is TGTGCCAGCAACCCCGGGACAGGGGGCTACAATGAGCAGTTCTTC. Its protein product is CASNPGTGGYNEQFF. J is TRBJ2-1 and V is TRBV5-4; 11 bases are shared with TRBD1. CDR1 is SGHNT, CDR2 YYREEE, per germline (reference sequence). This CDR3 contains 15 residues. V trimming: 6 bases; J trimming: 3 bases; junction bases outside the gene matches: 5.

This chain links TRBV18 with TRBJ2-3; 7 bases are shared with TRBD1. The CDR3 extends over 20 amino acids. V lost 4 bases, J lost 2 bases, and 21 bases stayed unmatched. Germline V gene lookup returns CDR1 KGHSH and CDR2 LQKENI. This chain's CDR3 is CASSRSVGASGQTLTDTQYF. In DNA form, the CDR3 reads TGTGCCAGCTCACGCTCAGTTGGTGCTTCGGGACAGACTCTCACAGATACGCAGTATTTT.

This chain joins TRBV11-2 and TRBJ1-3; no definite D call. The CDR3 is 14 residues long. Germline V CDR1 and CDR2: SGHAT, FQNNGV. The V end lost 5 bases, the J end lost 4 bases, and 12 bases lay between the germline ends. The CDR3 spells CASSLGTRGNTIYF. The CDR3 nucleotides read TGTGCCAGCAGCCTAGGAACCAGAGGAAACACCATATATTTT.

The chain couples TRBV2 to TRBJ2-1; D unresolved. The V end lost 5 bases, the J end lost 0 bases, and 8 bases lay between the germline ends. This CDR3 comprises 14 residues. Germline loops: CDR1 SNHLY, CDR2 FYNNEI. CDR3 bases: TGTGCCAGCAGTAGTCTAGTCTCCTACAATGAGCAGTTCTTC. Residues: CASSSLVSYNEQFF. The entire variable domain, with the rest obtained from reference TRBV2 and TRBJ2-1, is as follows: EPEVTQTPSHQVTQMGQEVILRCVPISNHLYFYWYRQILGQKVEFLVSFYNNEISEKSEIFDDQFSVERPDGSNFTLKIRSTKLEDSAMYFCASSSLVSYNEQFFGPGTRLTVL.

The J gene is TRBJ1-1, the V gene TRBV2; D remains unclear. This CDR3 has 16 amino acids. Germline V CDR1 and CDR2: SNHLY, FYNNEI. Trimming removed 5 bases from V and 0 bases from J, with 16 bases in between. The CDR3 reads CASSIETTSLNTEAFF. The CDR3 bases are TGTGCCAGCAGTATTGAGACAACTTCTCTGAACACTGAAGCTTTCTTT.

V usage is TRBV19 and J usage is TRBJ2-1; D call uncertain. V lost 1 base and J 4 bases, leaving 11 bases between the germline ends. The CDR3 is 15 amino acids. Germline values: CDR1 LNHDA, CDR2 SQIVND (reference sequence). CDR3 sequence: CASSIGLAAYNEQFF. CDR3 bases: TGTGCCAGTAGTATAGGACTTGCGGCTTACAATGAGCAGTTCTTC.

This chain links TRBV19 with TRBJ1-1; weak D call: TRBD1 (5 bases). The CDR3 loop spans 15 amino acids. CDR1 and CDR2 from the germline V gene are LNHDA and SQIVND (reference sequence). The V end was cut by 3 bases, the J end by 0 bases, with 11 bases between. The CDR3 spells CASSISGGVNTEAFF. The CDR3 region has the DNA TGTGCCAGTAGTATTTCGGGAGGGGTGAACACTGAAGCTTTCTTT.

The J gene is TRBJ2-7, the V gene TRBV7-8; 14 bases are shared with TRBD2. The germline gives CDR1 SGHVS, CDR2 FQNEAQ. This CDR3 is built from 18 residues. V shed 0 bases, J shed 3 bases, and the junction held 7 bases outside the gene matches. The CDR3 DNA reads as TGTGCCAGCAGCTTAGCGGAACGACTAGCGGGAGGGCTCTACGAGCAGTACTTC. It codes for CASSLAERLAGGLYEQYF.

The table lists this clone with a count of one. This chain joins TRBV5-5 and TRBJ2-7, with a weak D call TRBD1 (6 bases). From germline, CDR1 is SGHKS and CDR2 YYEKEE (reference sequence). Deletions cut 2 bases from V and 3 bases from J, with 15 bases between. This CDR3 contains 15 residues. The CDR3 coding sequence is TGTGCCAGCAGCTTTTCCGGGACAAATCACTACGAGCAGTACTTC. It specifies CASSFSGTNHYEQYF.

The chain employs TRBV2 and TRBJ2-1; 10 bases align to TRBD2. The ends lost 6 bases at V and 8 bases at J; junction bases unmatched: 4. CDR1 and CDR2 (germline): SNHLY, FYNNEI. CDR3 length: 13 residues. The DNA for the CDR3 is TGTGCCAGCAGGCCTAGCGGGAGCTATGAGCAGTTCTTC. Translation gives CASRPSGSYEQFF.

The genes are TRBV27 and TRBJ1-2; D gene uncertain. This CDR3 has 14 residues. CDR1 and CDR2 from the germline V gene are MNHEY and SMNVEV (reference sequence). Deletions cut 3 bases from V and 0 bases from J, with 8 bases between. CDR3 DNA: TGTGCCAGCAGTTTGGGCCCCGCTAACTATGGCTACACCTTC. Its translation is CASSLGPANYGYTF.

The chain recombines TRBV6-5 with TRBJ1-2, with D possibly being TRBD1 (5 bases). Germline loops: CDR1 MNHEY, CDR2 SVGAGI. The CDR3 loop spans 14 amino acids. V lost 0 bases and J 13 bases, leaving 18 bases between the germline ends. CDR3 DNA sequence: TGTGCCAGCAGTTACTCCGCCGGACACCGTTCGGGCACCTTC. Amino acids: CASSYSAGHRSGTF.

This sequence joins TRBV6-1 and TRBJ1-5; the match to TRBD1 covers 12 bases. After removal of 2 bases from V and 6 bases from J, the junction contained 2 bases not matched to a gene. Germline V gives CDR1 MNHNS, CDR2 SASEGT. This CDR3 region has 15 residues. In nucleotides, the CDR3 is TGTGCCAGCAGTGAACGGGACAGGGGGCTTCAGCCCCAGCATTTT. Its protein is CASSERDRGLQPQHF.

This clone was observed once. The V gene is TRBV4-2, the J gene TRBJ1-4; D ambiguous. This CDR3 has 16 residues. Trimming cost V 3 bases and J 0 bases, with 11 bases left between them. The V gene's germline CDR1 is LGHNA and CDR2 YNFKEQ. The DNA of the CDR3 is TGTGCCAGCAGCCAGACGGGAACCGCAACTAATGAAAAACTGTTTTTT. Its protein product is CASSQTGTATNEKLFF.